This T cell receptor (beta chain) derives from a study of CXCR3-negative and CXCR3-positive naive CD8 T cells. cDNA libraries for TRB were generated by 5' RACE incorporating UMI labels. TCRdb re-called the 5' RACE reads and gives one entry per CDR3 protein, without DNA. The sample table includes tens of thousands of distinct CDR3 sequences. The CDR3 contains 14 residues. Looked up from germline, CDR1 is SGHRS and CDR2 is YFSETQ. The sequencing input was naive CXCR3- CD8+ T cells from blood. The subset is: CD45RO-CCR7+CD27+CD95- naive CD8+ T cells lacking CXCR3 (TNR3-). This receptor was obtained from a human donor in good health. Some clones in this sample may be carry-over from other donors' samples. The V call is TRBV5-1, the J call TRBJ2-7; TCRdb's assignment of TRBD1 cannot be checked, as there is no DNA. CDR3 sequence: CASSPGQVGYEQYF.